Presented here are 12 T cell receptor beta chains from one specimen sequenced in a study of blood T cell repertoires in COVID-19. Generated by immunoSEQ multiplex PCR, the TCRdb table keeps only in-frame clones and is missing some. The data show roughly 200,000 clones, about 82% seen once. Material: PBMCs or T cells enriched from blood (not recorded which). The receptors derive from a woman younger than 45 who had recovered from COVID-19.

The gene calls are TRBV27 and TRBJ1-2; 8 bases fit TRBD1. V lost 5 bases and J lost 1; bases outside the gene matches: 12. This CDR3 is built from 17 residues. The V gene's germline CDR1 is MNHEY and CDR2 SMNVEV (reference sequence). CDR3 residues: CASSHLPSGGFNYGYTF. DNA of the CDR3: TGTGCCAGCAGTCATCTGCCCTCAGGGGGCTTTAACTATGGCTACACCTTC.

The chain uses TRBV27 and TRBJ2-5, with 8 bases lining up with TRBD2. This CDR3 has 16 residues. V was clipped by 5 bases and J by 1 base; unmatched bases: 9. The germline V gene encodes CDR1 MNHEY and CDR2 SMNVEV (reference sequence). CDR3 nucleotides: TGTGCCAGCAGTCATAGAGCGGGAGTCATCCAAGAGACCCAGTACTTC. Amino acid sequence: CASSHRAGVIQETQYF.

This clone was seen once. The J gene is TRBJ2-1, the V gene TRBV5-6; D not certain. Trimming cost V 1 base and J 3 bases, with 11 bases left between them. The CDR3 loop spans 15 amino acids. Germline values: CDR1 SGHDT, CDR2 YYEEEE. The CDR3 nucleotides are TGTGCCAGCAGCTTGCCCGACACGGTCTACAATGAGCAGTTCTTC. Protein product: CASSLPDTVYNEQFF. The complete variable domain, with remaining parts taken from reference TRBV5-6 and TRBJ2-1, reads DAGVTQSPTHLIKTRGQQVTLRCSPKSGHDTVSWYQQALGQGPQFIFQYYEEEERQRGNFPDRFSGHQFPNYSSELNVNALLLGDSALYLCASSLPDTVYNEQFFGPGTRLTVL.

The chain combines TRBV7-9 with TRBJ2-5; D not resolved. The CDR3 length is 11 residues. The V gene lost 5 bases and the J gene lost 2 bases, with 3 bases spanning the gap. Germline V CDR1 and CDR2: SEHNR, FQNEAQ (reference sequence). For the CDR3, the DNA is TGTGCCAGCAGCCAACAAGAGACCCAGTACTTC. It translates to CASSQQETQYF.

The rearrangement joins TRBV20-1 to TRBJ2-1; TRBD1 is a possible D gene (5 bases). Trimming cost V 5 bases and J 8 bases, with 7 bases left between them. The CDR3 consists of 10 residues. CDR1 and CDR2 from the germline V gene are DFQATT and SNEGSKA (reference sequence). CDR3 loop: CSAQGHEQFF. The DNA for the CDR3 is TGCAGTGCTCAGGGCCATGAGCAGTTCTTC.

V usage is TRBV3-1 (or the pseudogene TRBV3-2) and J usage is TRBJ2-6, with D perhaps matching TRBD2 (6 bases). CDR3 length: 16 amino acids. The ends were cut back, 0 bases at V and 3 bases at J, with 9 bases in the middle. The germline CDR1 and CDR2 sequences are LGHDT and YNNKEL (reference sequence). The CDR3 reads CASSQDVGGGANVLTF. The CDR3 nucleotides read TGTGCCAGCAGCCAAGATGTGGGGGGTGGGGCCAACGTCCTGACTTTC.

This chain links TRBV7-8 with TRBJ1-1, with TRBD1 identical over 7 bases. Germline CDR1 and CDR2: SGHVS and FQNEAQ. Trimming at V came to 2 bases and at J to 0 bases, leaving 6 bases not matched to a gene. This CDR3 spans 16 amino acids. In DNA form, the CDR3 reads TGTGCCAGCAGCTTAAGGACAGGTATTATGAACACTGAAGCTTTCTTT. Encoded protein: CASSLRTGIMNTEAFF. The entire variable domain, with the rest obtained from reference TRBV7-8 and TRBJ1-1, is as follows: GAGVSQSPRYKVAKRGQDVALRCDPISGHVSLFWYQQALGQGPEFLTYFQNEAQLDKSGLPSDRFFAERPEGSVSTLKIQRTQQEDSAVYLCASSLRTGIMNTEAFFGQGTRLTVV.

The J gene is TRBJ1-1, the V gene TRBV19; weak D call: TRBD1 (6 bases). CDR3 length: 15 amino acids. Germline V CDR1 and CDR2: LNHDA, SQIVND (reference sequence). Trimming removed 4 bases at V and 0 bases at J, with 12 bases between. The CDR3 DNA follows: TGTGCCAGTAGTACCGGACAGAGATTGAACACTGAAGCTTTCTTT. Translation gives CASSTGQRLNTEAFF.

V usage is TRBV5-1 and J usage is TRBJ2-3, with D possibly being TRBD2 (5 bases). CDR3 size: 14 residues. The V end lost 2 bases, the J end lost 5 bases, and 12 bases lay between the germline ends. The germline V gene has CDR1 SGHRS and CDR2 YFSETQ. The CDR3 loop is CASSLGRLEDTQYF. The CDR3 coding sequence is TGCGCCAGCAGCTTAGGGAGATTAGAAGATACGCAGTATTTT.

The gene calls are TRBV15 and TRBJ2-2, with 9 nucleotides matching TRBD1. Germline V lookup: CDR1 LNHNV, CDR2 YYDKDF (reference sequence). With V trimmed by 3 bases and J by 7 bases, 6 bases remained unmatched. There are 15 residues in the CDR3. CDR3 region: CATSRPGQGIGELFF. The CDR3 DNA reads TGTGCCACCAGCAGGCCGGGACAGGGAATCGGGGAGCTGTTTTTT.

V gene TRBV29-1 combines with J gene TRBJ2-7; 7 positions agree with TRBD1. V gave up 3 bases and J gave up 2 bases; unmatched junction bases: 7. The CDR3 spans 14 residues. CDR1 is SQVTM and CDR2 is ANQGSEA in the germline V gene. CDR3 coding DNA: TGCAGCGTTGATTCGAGACAGGGCGCCTACGAGCAGTACTTC. Encoded protein: CSVDSRQGAYEQYF.

The table lists this clone with a count of one. The V and J genes are TRBV5-1 and TRBJ2-3; 7 bases agree with TRBD1. This CDR3 has 15 amino acids. Germline-derived CDR1 and CDR2 are SGHRS and YFSETQ. Trimming at V came to 4 bases and at J to 6 bases, leaving 11 bases not matched to a gene. CDR3 region: CASSVRQGRKDTQYF. CDR3 in DNA: TGCGCCAGCAGCGTCCGACAGGGTCGGAAGGATACGCAGTATTTT.